Following are 31 T cell receptor beta chains from one sample sequenced in a study of blood T cells in healthy people across ages. PCR was performed a second time for roughly 6 to 12 cycles using a sample-barcoded 5' primer and a J-beta primer mix. Via MiXCR, TCRdb re-called the 5' RACE reads, giving one row per CDR3 protein. The table has around 990,000 distinct CDR3 sequences, approximately 26% seen once. The same sample was also used in a study of T cells of mothers and their children.

Material: blood. The receptors shown here come from a girl aged 2-9 years in good health.

The rearrangement uses TRBV3-1 and TRBJ2-5; D gene uncertain. With the DNA end fitting TRBJ2-1 better, the J assignment may be wrong. The CDR3 loop spans 11 amino acids. Germline assignment: CDR1 LGHDT and CDR2 YNNKEL (reference sequence). The DNA for the CDR3 is TGTGCCAGCAGCCAAGAAGGCGAGCAGTTCTTC. As protein: CASSQEGEQFF.

This rearrangement joins TRBV5-5 to TRBJ2-5; D might be TRBD1 (5 bases). The CDR3 is 16 residues long. The germline V gene has CDR1 SGHKS and CDR2 YYEKEE (reference sequence). Trimming stripped 3 bases from V and 2 bases from J, with 17 bases between. This chain's CDR3 is CASSSRTDRLQETQYF. Here the CDR3 DNA reads TGTGCCAGCAGCTCCCGAACCGACAGATTACAAGAGACCCAGTACTTC.

This clonotype was seen a few times. The chain couples TRBV27 to TRBJ1-2; 8 bases match TRBD1. The CDR3 length is 19 residues. V gave up 4 bases and J gave up 7 bases; unmatched junction bases: 23. Germline loops: CDR1 MNHEY, CDR2 SMNVEV (reference sequence). The CDR3 protein is CASSWEYSGQVPNFAGYTF. The DNA for the CDR3 is TGTGCCAGCAGTTGGGAGTATTCGGGACAGGTCCCAAATTTTGCTGGCTACACCTTC.

This clonotype was recorded a few times. The V gene is TRBV20-1, the J gene TRBJ2-5; no clear D. V shed 3 bases and J shed 1 base, with 9 bases lying between them. The CDR3 is 13 amino acids. CDR1 is DFQATT and CDR2 is SNEGSKA in the germline V gene (reference sequence). The CDR3 nucleotides read TGCAGTGCTAGTAAAGTGGGCCAAGAGACCCAGTACTTC. Protein sequence: CSASKVGQETQYF.

Notes on this clonotype: A junction end diverges from the germline sequence, so it may reflect a read error. The rearrangement links TRBV6-5 to TRBJ2-5; D ambiguous. The J call is uncertain, as TRBJ2-7 better fits the DNA end. This CDR3 has 14 residues. Germline V CDR1 and CDR2: MNHEY, SVGAGI. The CDR3 nucleotides are TGTGCCAGCAATACAGAGACCTCCTCCTCCGAGCAGTACTTC. Amino acids: CASNTETSSSEQYF.

The V and J genes are TRBV7-9 and TRBJ2-7, with 7 positions matching TRBD1. The CDR3 is 16 residues long. Germline V gene lookup returns CDR1 SEHNR and CDR2 FQNEAQ (reference sequence). The trim removed 2 bases at V and 2 bases at J, leaving 9 bases unmatched. The CDR3 DNA follows: TGTGCCAGCAGCTTAACGGAACAGGGGATTCCCTACGAGCAGTACTTC. Protein: CASSLTEQGIPYEQYF.

The gene calls are TRBV9 and TRBJ1-1; no clear D. V was clipped by 1 base and J by 2 bases, with 6 bases between them. The CDR3 has 13 amino acids. The V gene's germline CDR1 is SGDLS and CDR2 YYNGEE. CDR3 in amino acids: CASSVSPNTEAFF. The DNA for the CDR3 is TGTGCCAGCAGCGTATCACCAAACACTGAAGCTTTCTTT.

The V call is TRBV20-1, the J call TRBJ2-5; possibly TRBD2 for D (6 bases). V was shortened by 3 bases and J by 5 bases, with 19 bases between the two germline ends. Germline V gene lookup returns CDR1 DFQATT and CDR2 SNEGSKA (reference sequence). This CDR3 contains 15 residues. The CDR3 spells CSARGEWLATETQYF. The CDR3 DNA is TGCAGTGCTAGGGGGGAATGGCTAGCGACGGAGACCCAGTACTTC.

The table lists this clonotype with many counts. This rearrangement joins TRBV4-3 to TRBJ2-7; D is undetermined. The V gene's germline CDR1 is LGHNA and CDR2 YSLEER. The CDR3 has 14 residues. The germline V and J ends were trimmed by 0 bases and 0 bases, with 6 bases remaining between them. The CDR3 nucleotides read TGCGCCAGCAGCCAAGATGGCTCCTCCTACGAGCAGTACTTC. Protein product: CASSQDGSSYEQYF.

The sample holds a few counts of this clonotype. The V and J genes are TRBV28 and TRBJ1-1; the D is unclear. The CDR3 runs to 11 residues. Germline loops: CDR1 MDHEN, CDR2 SYDVKM. Between the trimmed V and J ends, which lost 6 bases and 8 bases, there was a span of 10 bases. The CDR3 region is CASRHQAEAFF. The CDR3 DNA reads as TGTGCCAGCAGACATCAGGCAGAAGCTTTCTTT.

V usage is TRBV5-6 and J usage is TRBJ2-1; no reliable D call. Gene TRBJ2-5 matches the end of the DNA better, so the J call may be wrong. The CDR3 is 16 residues long. CDR1 is SGHDT and CDR2 is YYEEEE in the germline V gene. This CDR3 reads CASSLEGRSGTETQYF. DNA of the CDR3: TGTGCCAGCAGCTTGGAAGGGCGGAGTGGAACAGAGACCCAGTACTTC.

This chain links TRBV3-1 with TRBJ2-3, with 7 bases matching TRBD2. This CDR3 has 15 amino acids. CDR1 LGHDT and CDR2 YNNKEL come from the germline V gene (reference sequence). The junction had 6 bases not matched to a gene; V was cut back by 0 bases and J by 6 bases. Written as DNA, the CDR3 is TGTGCCAGCAGCCAAGAGTCTAGCGGAGATGATACGCAGTATTTT. Its translation: CASSQESSGDDTQYF.

This chain joins TRBV28 and TRBJ2-3; 10 bases map to TRBD2. Germline V gene sequence: CDR1 MDHEN, CDR2 SYDVKM. The V segment lost 5 bases and the J segment 5 bases; nucleotides outside the gene matches: 4. This CDR3 region has 14 residues. CDR3 residues: CASSGLAALDTQYF. The CDR3 coding sequence is TGTGCCAGCAGTGGACTAGCGGCTCTAGATACGCAGTATTTT.

Only a few counts were recorded for this clonotype. This chain joins TRBV4-3 and TRBJ1-4; D call uncertain. CDR1 and CDR2 (germline): LGHNA, YSLEER. V was pared by 4 bases and J by 7 bases, with 4 bases between. CDR3 length: 11 residues. CDR3 protein: CASSRFEKLFF. The CDR3 DNA follows: TGCGCCAGCAGCCGTTTTGAAAAACTGTTTTTT.

A few counts support this clonotype. This chain links TRBV24-1 with TRBJ2-5; no firm D call. With the DNA end fitting TRBJ2-1 better, the J assignment may be wrong. The CDR3 is 12 amino acids. The germline V gene has CDR1 KGHDR and CDR2 SFDVKD. The CDR3 here is CATSDLGWEQFF. The CDR3 nucleotides are TGTGCCACCAGTGATTTGGGGTGGGAGCAGTTCTTC.

This rearrangement joins TRBV20-1 to TRBJ2-4, with D perhaps matching TRBD2 (5 bases). The CDR3 sequence is 14 residues long. The germline V gene encodes CDR1 DFQATT and CDR2 SNEGSKA (reference sequence). Deletions cut 4 bases from V and 6 bases from J, with 16 bases between. The CDR3 region is CSATAELGVNIQYF. The CDR3 bases are TGCAGTGCTACTGCGGAACTAGGCGTAAACATTCAGTACTTC.

This clonotype has more than one count but fewer than ten. CDR3 sequence (DNA): TGCGCCAGCAGCACCGGACAGGGGGCTAACTATGGCTACACCTTC. Translating it yields CASSTGQGANYGYTF. This sequence joins TRBV4-1 and TRBJ1-2, with 10 nucleotides matching TRBD1. The CDR3 has 15 amino acids. Germline CDR1 and CDR2: MGHRA and YSYEKL. V trimming: 5 bases; J trimming: 0 bases; junction bases outside the gene matches: 3.

V and J are TRBV12-3 or TRBV12-4 and TRBJ1-6; D unresolved. This CDR3 has 12 amino acids. V gave up 6 bases and J gave up 13 bases, with 13 bases separating them. The CDR3 DNA sequence: TGTGCCAGCAGCCTCTACAACCGGCCCCTCCACTTT. This sequence encodes CASSLYNRPLHF.

The V and J genes are TRBV3-1 and TRBJ1-2; D gene ambiguous. V dropped 0 bases and J dropped 3 bases, with 14 bases sitting between them. This CDR3 is built from 16 residues. Germline CDR1 reads LGHDT; CDR2 reads YNNKEL (reference sequence). The CDR3 DNA follows: TGTGCCAGCAGCCAAGACAAGGTCCGGCTTCACTATGGCTACACCTTC. Translating gives CASSQDKVRLHYGYTF.

This clonotype appeared a few times. The V gene is TRBV29-1, the J gene TRBJ2-5, with D tentatively TRBD1 or TRBD2 (5 bases each). V lost 4 bases and J 4 bases, leaving 13 bases between the germline ends. The CDR3 extends over 13 amino acids. Germline V gene data show CDR1 as SQVTM and CDR2 as ANQGSEA. The CDR3: CSVAPDGGETQYF. The CDR3 DNA sequence: TGCAGCGTTGCCCCCGATGGGGGAGAGACCCAGTACTTC.

Notes on this clonotype: At one of its ends the junction is not consistent with the germline gene, which may arise from a read error. The rearrangement links TRBV6-1 to TRBJ1-4; D remains unclear. Germline CDR1 reads MNHNS; CDR2 reads SASEGT. The CDR3 totals 14 residues. Here the CDR3 DNA reads TGTGCCAGCAAATCAGGACGGAAAAATGAAGAACTGTTTTTT. Protein sequence: CASKSGRKNEELFF.

The genes are TRBV12-3 or TRBV12-4 and TRBJ2-5; 7 bases agree with TRBD2. The better agreement between TRBJ2-7 and the DNA end casts doubt on the J call. The CDR3 covers 17 residues. CDR3 loop: CASSLVSFGRSSYEQYF. The CDR3 nucleotides are TGTGCCAGCAGTTTAGTTTCTTTCGGGAGGAGCTCCTACGAGCAGTACTTC.

This clonotype has just a few counts. The rearrangement uses TRBV20-1 and TRBJ2-4; 8 nucleotides match TRBD1. There are 15 residues in the CDR3. With 0 bases clipped from V and 5 bases from J, the junction kept 6 bases outside the gene matches. Germline CDR1 is DFQATT and CDR2 is SNEGSKA (reference sequence). CDR3 nucleotide sequence: TGCAGTGCTAGAGATTCGAAGACAGGGGAAAACATTCAGTACTTC. Encoded protein: CSARDSKTGENIQYF.

The rearrangement links TRBV2 to TRBJ2-2, with 9 bases matching TRBD1. The CDR3 covers 15 residues. Germline V gene data show CDR1 as SNHLY and CDR2 as FYNNEI. J gave up 5 bases and V 6 bases, and 7 bases lay outside the gene matches. The CDR3 protein is CASRPGQGFTGELFF. The CDR3 DNA sequence: TGTGCCAGCAGGCCGGGACAGGGTTTTACCGGGGAGCTGTTTTTT. Full variable domain (missing parts from reference TRBV2 and TRBJ2-2): EPEVTQTPSHQVTQMGQEVILRCVPISNHLYFYWYRQILGQKVEFLVSFYNNEISEKSEIFDDQFSVERPDGSNFTLKIRSTKLEDSAMYFCASRPGQGFTGELFFGEGSRLTVL.

Comment on this clonotype: A read error may account for a junction end that differs from germline. This rearrangement joins TRBV6-5 to TRBJ2-7; the match to TRBD2 covers 8 bases. Germline loops: CDR1 MNHEY, CDR2 SVGAGI. The CDR3 covers 15 residues. The CDR3: CASSYNHGGDYEQYF. The CDR3 bases are TGCGCCAGCAGTTACAATCACGGGGGGGACTACGAGCAGTACTTC.

This clonotype was seen a handful of times. This sequence joins TRBV7-3 and TRBJ2-6; 7 positions match TRBD2. V gave up 5 bases and J gave up 3 bases; unmatched junction bases: 7. Germline values: CDR1 SGHTA, CDR2 FQGTGA. The CDR3 is 16 amino acids. CDR3 in amino acids: CASSQRGGLGANVLTF. The DNA for the CDR3 is TGTGCCAGCAGCCAACGGGGAGGGCTTGGGGCCAACGTCCTGACTTTC. Full variable domain (missing parts from reference TRBV7-3 and TRBJ2-6): GAGVSQTPSNKVTEKGKYVELRCDPISGHTALYWYRQSLGQGPEFLIYFQGTGAADDSGLPNDRFFAVRPEGSVSTLKIQRTERGDSAVYLCASSQRGGLGANVLTFGAGSRLTVL.

This clonotype came up a few times. V usage is TRBV28 and J usage is TRBJ2-7; D perhaps matches TRBD2 (7 bases). Germline CDR1 is MDHEN and CDR2 is SYDVKM. Trimming took off 6 bases at V and 2 bases at J, with 14 bases between the two ends. The CDR3 has 14 amino acids. This CDR3 reads CASRKRGGTYEQYF. The CDR3 DNA reads as TGTGCCAGCAGGAAGAGGGGGGGCACCTACGAGCAGTACTTC.

The chain has TRBV12-3 or TRBV12-4 and TRBJ2-5; the match to TRBD1 covers 7 bases. V shed 3 bases and J 0 bases; nucleotides not matched to a gene: 10. The CDR3 consists of 17 residues. The CDR3 region is CASSFESDRAYQETQYF. CDR3 nucleotide sequence: TGTGCCAGCAGTTTTGAGTCTGACAGGGCCTACCAAGAGACCCAGTACTTC.

The chain links TRBV28 to TRBJ2-7; 7 positions agree with TRBD1. The length of the CDR3 is 13 residues. Germline V gene lookup returns CDR1 MDHEN and CDR2 SYDVKM. V dropped 5 bases and J dropped 5; count of bases not matched to a gene: 6. DNA for the CDR3: TGTGCCAGCAGTCGAGGGGGCTTGGACGAGCAGTACTTC. Its translation is CASSRGGLDEQYF.

The chain uses TRBV6-2 or TRBV6-3 and TRBJ2-1, with TRBD1 identical over 8 bases. This CDR3 comprises 11 residues. The germline CDR1 and CDR2 sequences are MNHEY and SVGEGT. The V and J ends lost 5 bases and 15 bases, in that order; junction bases with no gene match: 6. The CDR3 region is CASSDGQGGFF. The CDR3 DNA is TGTGCCAGCAGTGATGGACAGGGTGGGTTCTTC.

The chain links TRBV27 to TRBJ1-1; D not resolved. Germline V gene data show CDR1 as MNHEY and CDR2 as SMNVEV (reference sequence). With 0 bases removed from V and 1 base from J, the gap between germline ends came to 9 bases. The CDR3 has 15 amino acids. This CDR3 is CASSLSLWENTEAFF. CDR3 DNA: TGTGCCAGCAGTTTATCGCTCTGGGAGAACACTGAAGCTTTCTTT.